These 27 T cell receptor beta chains came from one sample sequenced in a study of early T cells in non-severe SARS-CoV-2 infection. TCRdb reprocessed the 5' RACE reads via MiXCR and lists one record per CDR3 protein. In the table there are approximately 80,000 distinct CDR3 sequences, more than 10% of which are singletons. The sequenced sample consisted of whole blood. These receptors were taken from an adult who was a healthcare worker with PCR-confirmed SARS-CoV-2 infection or an uninfected control (not recorded which).

This sequence joins TRBV7-3 and TRBJ2-2; the D is unclear. Trimming left V 2 bases short and J 0 bases short, with 4 bases between. CDR3 length equals 14 residues. Germline V gene lookup returns CDR1 SGHTA and CDR2 FQGTGA. DNA for the CDR3: TGTGCCAGCAGCTTAGGGGCGAACACCGGGGAGCTGTTTTTT. It encodes CASSLGANTGELFF.

This sequence joins TRBV10-2 and TRBJ1-5; a weak D match, TRBD1 (6 bases). The ends were cut back, 5 bases at V and 5 bases at J, with 13 bases in the middle. The CDR3 length is 14 residues. In germline, CDR1 is WSHSY, CDR2 SAAADI. DNA of the CDR3: TGCGCCAGCAGTCCGGGACAACGCGATCAGCCCCAGCATTTT. Translated, it gives CASSPGQRDQPQHF.

This clonotype was picked up many times. V usage is TRBV5-1 and J usage is TRBJ1-1; no clear D gene. Trimming took 0 bases from V and 0 from J, leaving 3 bases between them. Germline lookup yields CDR1 SGHRS and CDR2 YFSETQ. The CDR3 spans 13 residues. In DNA form, the CDR3 reads TGCGCCAGCAGCTTGGCGGTGAACACTGAAGCTTTCTTT. Amino acids: CASSLAVNTEAFF.

This clonotype was picked up a small number of times. This chain joins TRBV5-1 and TRBJ1-2; 12 nucleotides align to TRBD1. This CDR3 region has 17 residues. V dropped 4 bases and J dropped 4; count of bases not matched to a gene: 11. Germline V lookup: CDR1 SGHRS, CDR2 YFSETQ. In nucleotides, the CDR3 is TGCGCCAGCAGCGGAACCGGGACAGGGGGCTTGGGCTATGGCTACACCTTC. Translation: CASSGTGTGGLGYGYTF.

The rearrangement links TRBV30 to TRBJ1-1; D gene uncertain. The CDR3 is 13 amino acids. Germline V CDR1 and CDR2: GTSNPN, SVGIG (reference sequence). V lost 3 bases and J 0 bases, leaving 8 bases between the germline ends. CDR3 sequence (DNA): TGTGCCTGGAGCAACAGCATGAACACTGAAGCTTTCTTT. Residues: CAWSNSMNTEAFF.

This clonotype was counted between two and nine times. V gene TRBV20-1 combines with J gene TRBJ2-6; no reliable D call. The V end was cut by 5 bases, the J end by 0 bases, with 8 bases between. The CDR3 extends over 14 amino acids. Germline loops: CDR1 DFQATT, CDR2 SNEGSKA (reference sequence). CDR3 DNA sequence: TGCAGTGCTGGAATTATCTCTGGGGCCAACGTCCTGACTTTC. It translates to CSAGIISGANVLTF.

This clonotype appeared a few times. The chain links TRBV15 to TRBJ2-1; TRBD2 matches at 10 bases. Trimming removed 3 bases from V and 0 bases from J; junction bases left unmatched: 17. The CDR3 spans 21 residues. CDR1 LNHNV and CDR2 YYDKDF come from the germline V gene (reference sequence). For the CDR3, the DNA is TGTGCCACCAGCAGGGGGGGATATGGAGCGGGAGGGGTGAGCTCCTACAATGAGCAGTTCTTC. This codes for CATSRGGYGAGGVSSYNEQFF.

J is TRBJ1-1 and V is TRBV28; TRBD1 agrees at 8 bases. This CDR3 contains 14 residues. CDR1 and CDR2 from the germline V gene are MDHEN and SYDVKM. V lost 5 bases to trimming and J lost 3 bases; unmatched junction nucleotides: 5. The DNA of the CDR3 is TGTGCCAGCAGTAACCCAGGGGGCTACACTGAAGCTTTCTTT. Translating gives CASSNPGGYTEAFF. The full variable domain, in which reference TRBV28 and TRBJ1-1 provide the parts outside the CDR3, is DVKVTQSSRYLVKRTGEKVFLECVQDMDHENMFWYRQDPGLGLRLIYFSYDVKMKEKGDIPEGYSVSREKKERFSLILESASTNQTSMYLCASSNPGGYTEAFFGQGTRLTVV.

The chain has TRBV7-9 and TRBJ2-7, with 8 bases matching TRBD1. This CDR3 is 16 amino acids long. The J segment lost 2 bases and the V segment lost 2 bases, leaving 8 bases of the junction unmatched. CDR1 is SEHNR, CDR2 FQNEAQ, per germline (reference sequence). Written as DNA, the CDR3 is TGTGCCAGCAGCTTAAACCGGGACAGGACCCCCTACGAGCAGTACTTC. Its translation: CASSLNRDRTPYEQYF.

V gene TRBV7-9 combines with J gene TRBJ2-3; 9 bases match TRBD1. The CDR3 sequence is 16 residues long. J lost 5 bases, V lost 5 bases, and 11 bases had no gene match. Germline V gives CDR1 SEHNR, CDR2 FQNEAQ (reference sequence). Here the CDR3 DNA reads TGTGCCAGCAGCCCCAGGACAGGGGCCCCGGAAGATACGCAGTATTTT. Translating it yields CASSPRTGAPEDTQYF.

The table lists this clonotype with a few counts. The J gene is TRBJ2-7, the V gene TRBV2, with a tentative D call TRBD1 (5 bases). The CDR3 length is 14 residues. The germline V gene encodes CDR1 SNHLY and CDR2 FYNNEI. V lost 4 bases, J lost 4 bases, and 14 bases lay in between. CDR3 residues: CASSVGDSAYEQYF. The CDR3, as DNA: TGTGCCAGCAGTGTCGGAGACAGCGCTTACGAGCAGTACTTC.

V and J are TRBV18 and TRBJ2-2, with TRBD1 matching 7 bases. Losses at the gene ends were 5 bases for V and 0 bases for J; bases not matched to a gene: 12. The CDR3 is 18 amino acids. The V gene's germline CDR1 is KGHSH and CDR2 LQKENI. The CDR3 here is CASSSRPGTVANTGELFF. In nucleotides, the CDR3 is TGTGCCAGCTCATCACGTCCCGGGACAGTCGCGAACACCGGGGAGCTGTTTTTT.

The sample holds many counts of this clonotype. The chain recombines TRBV2 with TRBJ1-5; tentative D call: TRBD1 (6 bases). CDR3 size: 13 residues. Trimming pared 6 bases from V and 6 bases from J, leaving 12 bases between. The V gene's germline CDR1 is SNHLY and CDR2 FYNNEI. CDR3 in amino acids: CASRSQGAQPQHF. In DNA, the CDR3 is TGTGCCAGCAGGTCACAGGGAGCTCAGCCCCAGCATTTT.

The V gene is TRBV29-1, the J gene TRBJ1-3; D not resolved. The CDR3 covers 12 residues. CDR1 is SQVTM and CDR2 is ANQGSEA in the germline V gene. This CDR3 reads CGGQFLGNTIYF. In nucleotides, the CDR3 is TGCGGAGGGCAGTTCCTTGGAAACACCATATATTTT.

This clonotype was counted only a few times. This chain connects TRBV28 to TRBJ2-3; unclear D gene. The CDR3 covers 13 residues. The V gene's germline CDR1 is MDHEN and CDR2 SYDVKM. Trimming took 2 bases from V and 2 from J, leaving 5 bases between them. The DNA of the CDR3 is TGTGCCAGCAGTTTAGCGGTCACAGATACGCAGTATTTT. It translates to CASSLAVTDTQYF. Based on the CDR3 plus reference TRBV28 and TRBJ2-3, the full variable domain is DVKVTQSSRYLVKRTGEKVFLECVQDMDHENMFWYRQDPGLGLRLIYFSYDVKMKEKGDIPEGYSVSREKKERFSLILESASTNQTSMYLCASSLAVTDTQYFGPGTRLTVL.

This clonotype was seen only a few times. V gene TRBV18 combines with J gene TRBJ2-7, with D uncertain. V was pared by 3 bases and J by 3 bases, with 9 bases between. The germline V gene encodes CDR1 KGHSH and CDR2 LQKENI. CDR3 length: 13 residues. In nucleotides, the CDR3 is TGTGCCAGCTCACCCCCGGGCGGCTACGAGCAGTACTTC. This translates into CASSPPGGYEQYF.

The chain joins TRBV28 to TRBJ2-3; 9 bases line up with TRBD1. J gave up 0 bases and V 4 bases, and 17 bases lay outside the gene matches. The CDR3 loop spans 20 amino acids. Per germline, CDR1 MDHEN and CDR2 SYDVKM. DNA of the CDR3: TGTGCCAGCAGTTCCTTTCTCAAAGCCTCTGACAGGGGGAGCACAGATACGCAGTATTTT. This codes for CASSSFLKASDRGSTDTQYF.

This clonotype appeared many times. The V call is TRBV28, the J call TRBJ2-1; D not certain. The V gene's germline CDR1 is MDHEN and CDR2 SYDVKM. The ends were cut back, 4 bases at V and 9 bases at J, with 13 bases in the middle. CDR3 length: 13 residues. The CDR3 DNA is TGTGCCAGCAGTTCCAATATAGGGCGTGAGCAGTTCTTC. Its protein product is CASSSNIGREQFF.

In this sample, this clonotype turned up many times. The gene calls are TRBV20-1 and TRBJ2-5, with TRBD2 as a possible D gene (6 bases). CDR1 DFQATT and CDR2 SNEGSKA come from the germline V gene (reference sequence). The CDR3 extends over 13 amino acids. The V end was cut by 6 bases, the J end by 4 bases, with 15 bases between. The CDR3 DNA sequence: TGCAGTGCCCCACCACTAGCCCGAGAGACCCAGTACTTC. As protein: CSAPPLARETQYF.

The V and J genes are TRBV5-1 and TRBJ1-4, with D uncertain. Trimming removed 0 bases at V and 10 bases at J, with 7 bases between. The CDR3 contains 12 residues. Per germline, CDR1 SGHRS and CDR2 YFSETQ. In DNA, the CDR3 is TGCGCCAGCAGCTTGGATCCGGGAAAACTGTTTTTT. Translating gives CASSLDPGKLFF.

This clonotype was observed at least ten times. Here the CDR3 reads CASSLGEVSTDTQYF. The CDR3 nucleotides are TGTGCCAGCAGCCTTGGGGAGGTTAGCACAGATACGCAGTATTTT. This rearrangement joins TRBV11-2 to TRBJ2-3; D is perhaps TRBD2 (6 bases). The CDR3 extends over 15 amino acids. Trimming took off 5 bases at V and 0 bases at J, with 12 bases between the two ends. The germline V gene has CDR1 SGHAT and CDR2 FQNNGV.

V is TRBV28 and J is TRBJ2-7; TRBD1 is a possible D gene (6 bases). CDR3 length: 15 residues. Per the germline V gene, CDR1 is MDHEN and CDR2 is SYDVKM. Trimming cost V 6 bases and J 1 base, with 16 bases left between them. The CDR3 is CASRTLRGWSYEQYF. CDR3 DNA: TGTGCCAGCAGGACACTTAGGGGGTGGTCCTACGAGCAGTACTTC.

The genes are TRBV6-5 and TRBJ1-3; D remains ambiguous. This CDR3 has 15 residues. The germline V gene has CDR1 MNHEY and CDR2 SVGAGI. The V end was cut by 2 bases, the J end by 0 bases, with 8 bases between. The CDR3 bases are TGTGCCAGCAGTTACGACGGGAACTCTGGAAACACCATATATTTT. Translating it yields CASSYDGNSGNTIYF.

The V call is TRBV5-1, the J call TRBJ2-7; D is unclear. Germline CDR1 is SGHRS and CDR2 is YFSETQ. The CDR3 is 16 amino acids. V lost 4 bases and J 2 bases, leaving 19 bases between the germline ends. The CDR3 here is CASSPARQARTYEQYF. The DNA of the CDR3 is TGCGCCAGCAGCCCCGCCCGGCAGGCGAGAACCTACGAGCAGTACTTC. Using reference TRBV5-1 and TRBJ2-7 for the parts outside the CDR3, the full variable domain is KAGVTQTPRYLIKTRGQQVTLSCSPISGHRSVSWYQQTPGQGLQFLFEYFSETQRNKGNFPGRFSGRQFSNSRSEMNVSTLELGDSALYLCASSPARQARTYEQYFGPGTRLTVT.

The J gene is TRBJ2-3, the V gene TRBV5-5; a possible D gene is TRBD2 (5 bases). This CDR3 is 17 amino acids long. The V gene's germline CDR1 is SGHKS and CDR2 YYEKEE (reference sequence). Trimming took 0 bases from V and 2 from J, leaving 16 bases between them. The CDR3 is CASSLEAAVTHTDTQYF. DNA for the CDR3: TGTGCCAGCAGCTTGGAGGCAGCGGTCACACACACAGATACGCAGTATTTT.

The gene calls are TRBV5-1 and TRBJ2-5, with a possible D match to TRBD1 (5 bases). The germline V gene encodes CDR1 SGHRS and CDR2 YFSETQ. Trimming took off 2 bases at V and 1 base at J, with 9 bases between the two ends. There are 14 residues in the CDR3. CDR3 protein: CASSFMGPQETQYF. The DNA for the CDR3 is TGCGCCAGCAGCTTTATGGGGCCCCAAGAGACCCAGTACTTC.

This clonotype has more than one count but fewer than ten. The CDR3: CASSAAGTTARAQYF. CDR3 nucleotide sequence: TGTGCCAGCAGCGCGGCGGGGACAACGGCTCGGGCGCAGTATTTT. The gene calls are TRBV5-4 and TRBJ2-3, with D perhaps being TRBD1 or TRBD2 (6 bases each). Trimming shortened V by 4 bases and J by 10 bases, and 22 bases separated the two germline ends. The CDR3 runs 15 residues. Germline CDR1 and CDR2: SGHNT and YYREEE (reference sequence).